These 11 T cell receptor beta chains share one sample of origin, sequenced in a study of control samples from healthy donors and cancer patients. Clones were sequenced by immunoSEQ multiplex PCR, and TCRdb holds only the in-frame ones, with some missing. The sample contains over 100,000 clones, more than 85% of which appear only once. The specimen was blood. The receptors were sampled from a woman aged 45-65 years in good health.

The chain has TRBV7-8 and TRBJ1-6; unclear D gene. The V end was cut by 7 bases, the J end by 9 bases, with 10 bases between. Germline-derived CDR1 and CDR2 are SGHVS and FQNEAQ. This CDR3 comprises 12 residues. CDR3: CASNEGGSPLHF. CDR3 DNA sequence: TGTGCCAGCAACGAGGGCGGTTCACCCCTCCACTTT.

The chain couples TRBV7-6 to TRBJ2-3; 10 nucleotides match TRBD2. There are 16 residues in the CDR3. V shed 4 bases, J shed 5 bases, and the junction held 9 bases outside the gene matches. The germline CDR1 and CDR2 sequences are SGHVS and FNYEAQ. In DNA form, the CDR3 reads TGTGCCAGCAGCTCTTTAGCGGGGGGAGTGGTAGATACGCAGTATTTT. Amino acid sequence: CASSSLAGGVVDTQYF.

The chain is built from TRBV30 and TRBJ1-5; D is uncertain. The CDR3 is 14 amino acids. Trimming pared 4 bases from V and 1 base from J, leaving 11 bases between. Germline CDR1 GTSNPN, CDR2 SVGIG (reference sequence). The CDR3 protein is CAWKGPFSNQPQHF. The CDR3 DNA is TGTGCCTGGAAAGGGCCATTCAGCAATCAGCCCCAGCATTTT.

The rearrangement uses TRBV6-2 or TRBV6-3 and TRBJ1-1; the D is unclear. Trimming removed 4 bases at V and 6 bases at J, with 15 bases between. There are 14 residues in the CDR3. Germline V lookup: CDR1 MNHEY, CDR2 SVGEGT. The CDR3 DNA sequence: TGTGCCAGCAGTTTATCGAATATTTGGGCTGAAGCTTTCTTT. Its translation: CASSLSNIWAEAFF.

The gene calls are TRBV7-8 and TRBJ2-7; TRBD1 matches 9 bases. Germline CDR1 SGHVS, CDR2 FQNEAQ. V lost 1 base to trimming and J lost 5 bases; unmatched junction nucleotides: 3. This CDR3 comprises 14 residues. The CDR3 reads CASSLGGTGNEQYF. The CDR3 nucleotides read TGTGCCAGCAGCTTAGGAGGGACAGGGAACGAGCAGTACTTC.

The rearrangement uses TRBV27 and TRBJ2-7, with D possibly being TRBD1 (6 bases). This CDR3 spans 15 amino acids. V gave up 3 bases and J gave up 0 bases, with 12 bases separating them. Per the germline V gene, CDR1 is MNHEY and CDR2 is SMNVEV (reference sequence). DNA of the CDR3: TGTGCCAGCAGTTTGAGGGACACGGACTCCTACGAGCAGTACTTC. This codes for CASSLRDTDSYEQYF.

The chain recombines TRBV10-3 with TRBJ2-3; D might be TRBD2 (5 bases). The CDR3 is 16 amino acids. Germline CDR1 ENHRY, CDR2 SYGVKD. V was clipped by 4 bases and J by 0 bases, with 14 bases between them. DNA for the CDR3: TGTGCCATCAGTGTTGAAAGCGGATCTAGCACAGATACGCAGTATTTT. This codes for CAISVESGSSTDTQYF.

V and J are TRBV6-5 and TRBJ1-1; maybe TRBD1 (6 bases). CDR3 length equals 13 residues. Germline loops: CDR1 MNHEY, CDR2 SVGAGI. V shed 8 bases and J shed 4 bases, with 14 bases lying between them. The CDR3 region is CASALEGGTEAFF. CDR3 DNA sequence: TGTGCCAGCGCGCTGGAGGGGGGCACTGAAGCTTTCTTT.

In this sample, this clone turned up once. The chain uses TRBV7-9 and TRBJ2-7, with 9 bases fitting TRBD1. Germline CDR1 reads SEHNR; CDR2 reads FQNEAQ (reference sequence). The CDR3 length is 15 residues. Trimming removed 5 bases from V and 2 bases from J; junction bases left unmatched: 7. The CDR3 DNA is TGTGCCAGCAGCCCCGGGGGACAGGGAACCTACGAGCAGTACTTC. As protein: CASSPGGQGTYEQYF.

This clone was observed a single time. This chain joins TRBV7-9 and TRBJ1-5; 7 bases align to TRBD1. This CDR3 region has 14 residues. V was pared by 1 base and J by 6 bases, with 3 bases of the junction left unmatched. Germline V CDR1 and CDR2: SEHNR, FQNEAQ (reference sequence). CDR3 amino acids: CASSLGQGTQPQHF. In DNA, the CDR3 is TGTGCCAGCAGCTTAGGACAGGGTACTCAGCCCCAGCATTTT.

The chain carries TRBV29-1 and TRBJ2-7; 9 bases are shared with TRBD1. CDR1 SQVTM and CDR2 ANQGSEA come from the germline V gene. This CDR3 has 13 amino acids. The V and J ends lost 1 base and 4 bases, in that order; junction bases with no gene match: 2. This CDR3 is CSVEGTGEYEQYF. In nucleotides, the CDR3 is TGCAGCGTTGAAGGGACAGGGGAGTACGAGCAGTACTTC.